Below are 9 T cell receptor beta chains sequenced from a single sample in a study of response to subunit inactivated influenza vaccine. MiXCR, applied by TCRdb to the RT-PCR reads, yields one record per CDR3 protein. The sample has around 580,000 distinct CDR3 sequences, about 11% seen once. Material: PBMCs from blood, obtained on the day of vaccination. Receptors were obtained from a man aged 50 to 60 who received an inactivated influenza vaccine.

At least ten counts were recorded for this clonotype. The V call is TRBV29-1, the J call TRBJ2-3, with D possibly called TRBD1 or TRBD2 (6 bases each). Germline CDR1 is SQVTM and CDR2 is ANQGSEA. This CDR3 contains 13 residues. Trimming took off 5 bases at V and 5 bases at J, with 14 bases between the two ends. CDR3 coding DNA: TGCAGCGTTAGGGGGGCTGGGGGAGATACGCAGTATTTT. Its protein is CSVRGAGGDTQYF.

The chain uses TRBV4-1 and TRBJ2-1; possibly TRBD2 for D (5 bases). CDR3 length: 14 residues. Trimming pared 2 bases from V and 8 bases from J, leaving 13 bases between. In germline, CDR1 is MGHRA, CDR2 YSYEKL. CDR3 region: CASSQTIAGYEQFF. CDR3 bases: TGCGCCAGCAGCCAAACTATTGCGGGTTATGAGCAGTTCTTC.

This clonotype was detected many times. The chain joins TRBV29-1 to TRBJ2-3; TRBD2 matches 11 bases. Looked up from germline, CDR1 is SQVTM and CDR2 is ANQGSEA. V was pared by 6 bases and J by 1 base, with 3 bases of the junction left unmatched. This CDR3 has 14 amino acids. The CDR3 sequence is CSVGTSGRTDTQYF. CDR3 DNA: TGCAGCGTAGGGACTAGCGGACGCACAGATACGCAGTATTTT.

The chain carries TRBV4-3 and TRBJ2-7, with D perhaps matching TRBD2 (6 bases). Trimming pared 0 bases from V and 0 bases from J, leaving 12 bases between. CDR1 and CDR2 (germline): LGHNA, YSLEER. The length of the CDR3 is 16 residues. In DNA form, the CDR3 reads TGCGCCAGCAGCCAAGATTGGCTAGCGATCTCCTACGAGCAGTACTTC. This gives the protein CASSQDWLAISYEQYF.

The chain combines TRBV2 with TRBJ2-7; weak D call: TRBD1 (5 bases). This CDR3 region has 16 residues. The ends were cut back, 2 bases at V and 0 bases at J, with 14 bases in the middle. The germline gives CDR1 SNHLY, CDR2 FYNNEI. Written as DNA, the CDR3 is TGTGCCAGCAGTGAACTAAGGACACTGATCTCCTACGAGCAGTACTTC. Its protein is CASSELRTLISYEQYF. The entire variable domain, with the rest obtained from reference TRBV2 and TRBJ2-7, is as follows: EPEVTQTPSHQVTQMGQEVILRCVPISNHLYFYWYRQILGQKVEFLVSFYNNEISEKSEIFDDQFSVERPDGSNFTLKIRSTKLEDSAMYFCASSELRTLISYEQYFGPGTRLTVT.

There are a few counts of this clonotype. This chain joins TRBV2 and TRBJ2-1; D may be TRBD2 (6 bases). V dropped 4 bases and J dropped 16 bases, with 23 bases sitting between them. Germline assignment: CDR1 SNHLY and CDR2 FYNNEI. CDR3 length: 14 amino acids. The CDR3 DNA follows: TGTGCCAGCAGTGGACCACGGGACTGGGCTCTGTGTTTCTTC. Protein sequence: CASSGPRDWALCFF.

The rearrangement links TRBV13 to TRBJ2-7; tentatively, D is TRBD1 or TRBD2 (5 bases each). Germline V lookup: CDR1 PRHDT, CDR2 FYEKMQ (reference sequence). The CDR3 extends over 15 amino acids. Trimming pared 5 bases from V and 5 bases from J, leaving 19 bases between. The CDR3 reads CASSRTPWGFNEQYF. The DNA of the CDR3 is TGTGCCAGCAGCCGAACCCCTTGGGGGTTCAACGAGCAGTACTTC.

This sequence joins TRBV5-8 and TRBJ2-1, with TRBD2 identical over 12 bases. Germline V gene lookup returns CDR1 SGHTS and CDR2 YDEGEE. This CDR3 is 16 amino acids long. The V gene end was trimmed by 1 base and the J gene end by 7 bases; junction bases not matched to a gene: 6. The CDR3 bases are TGTGCCAGCAGCTTGAGCGGACTAGCGGGGACGAATGAGCAGTTCTTC. Protein product: CASSLSGLAGTNEQFF.

This clonotype was seen many times. J is TRBJ1-2 and V is TRBV5-1, with D possibly being TRBD1 (6 bases). CDR3 size: 14 residues. Trimming took 4 bases from V and 4 from J, leaving 14 bases between them. The germline CDR1 and CDR2 sequences are SGHRS and YFSETQ. DNA of the CDR3: TGCGCCAGCAGCCACCGGGGACACGCCTATGGCTACACCTTC. This gives the protein CASSHRGHAYGYTF.